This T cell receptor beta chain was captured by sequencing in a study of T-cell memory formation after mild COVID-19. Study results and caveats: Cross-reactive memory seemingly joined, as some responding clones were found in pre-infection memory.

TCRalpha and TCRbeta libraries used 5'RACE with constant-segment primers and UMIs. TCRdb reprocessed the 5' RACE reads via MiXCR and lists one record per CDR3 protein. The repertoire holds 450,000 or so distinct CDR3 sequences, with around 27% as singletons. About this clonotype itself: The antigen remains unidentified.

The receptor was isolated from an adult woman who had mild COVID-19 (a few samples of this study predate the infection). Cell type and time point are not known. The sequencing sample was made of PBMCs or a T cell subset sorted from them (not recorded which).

The CDR3 loop is CAIKRGSENEKLFF. For the CDR3, the DNA is TGTGCCATCAAACGGGGCTCCGAGAATGAAAAACTGTTTTTT. V gene TRBV10-3 combines with J gene TRBJ1-4; TRBD1 might be the D (5 bases). This CDR3 has 14 amino acids. Trimming cost V 7 bases and J 5 bases, with 14 bases left between them. Looked up from germline, CDR1 is ENHRY and CDR2 is SYGVKD.